The 5 T cell receptor beta chains below come from one sample, sequenced in a study of CD8 T cells in Susac syndrome. Reverse transcription of roughly 0.45 to 1 ug RNA was carried out with random hexamers. TCRdb re-analysed the immunoSEQ multiplex PCR reads in MiXCR, keeping a single row per CDR3 protein. The profile shows 250,000 to 350,000 distinct CDR3 sequences, 70% to 90% of them singletons. Sequenced sample: CD8+ T cells from PBMCs. Every receptor here comes from a human donor with multiple sclerosis.

This clonotype came up a few times. The chain uses TRBV28 and TRBJ1-5, with 7 positions matching TRBD1. The CDR3 is 14 residues long. Trimming removed 8 bases from V and 4 bases from J; junction bases left unmatched: 8. Germline loops: CDR1 MDHEN, CDR2 SYDVKM. In nucleotides, the CDR3 is TGTGCCAGCCATCGGACAGGCGGAAATCAGCCCCAGCATTTT. Encoded protein: CASHRTGGNQPQHF.

This chain uses TRBV3-1 with TRBJ2-7; 7 bases line up with TRBD2. The CDR3 loop spans 18 amino acids. The V gene end was trimmed by 0 bases and the J gene end by 1 base; junction bases not matched to a gene: 12. Germline V CDR1 and CDR2: LGHDT, YNNKEL (reference sequence). The CDR3 DNA reads as TGTGCCAGCAGCCAAGAGTATCCCGGACTAGTGAAATCCTACGAGCAGTACTTC. Amino acid sequence: CASSQEYPGLVKSYEQYF.

The chain links TRBV28 to TRBJ2-7, with D unresolved. Trimming left V 5 bases short and J 0 bases short, with 8 bases between. Germline CDR1 MDHEN, CDR2 SYDVKM. This CDR3 comprises 13 residues. The CDR3 DNA reads as TGTGCCAGCAGTAGACCTTTCTCCTACGAGCAGTACTTC. This translates into CASSRPFSYEQYF.

The genes are TRBV6-1 and TRBJ1-5; possible D gene TRBD1, 6 bases. The CDR3 loop spans 14 amino acids. V gave up 5 bases and J gave up 6 bases, with 14 bases separating them. Per germline, CDR1 MNHNS and CDR2 SASEGT. The CDR3 DNA reads as TGTGCCAGCAGTTTTCTGGGGGCCGCTCAGCCCCAGCATTTT. This gives the protein CASSFLGAAQPQHF.

The V call is TRBV2, the J call TRBJ1-1, with D perhaps matching TRBD1 (6 bases). CDR1 SNHLY and CDR2 FYNNEI come from the germline V gene. Between the trimmed V and J ends, which lost 7 bases and 6 bases, there was a span of 9 bases. This CDR3 region has 11 residues. As DNA, the CDR3 is TGTGCCAGCAAGGGGGGCTCTGAAGCTTTCTTT. Its translation: CASKGGSEAFF. The variable domain in full, with the rest retrieved from reference TRBV2 and TRBJ1-1, is EPEVTQTPSHQVTQMGQEVILRCVPISNHLYFYWYRQILGQKVEFLVSFYNNEISEKSEIFDDQFSVERPDGSNFTLKIRSTKLEDSAMYFCASKGGSEAFFGQGTRLTVV.